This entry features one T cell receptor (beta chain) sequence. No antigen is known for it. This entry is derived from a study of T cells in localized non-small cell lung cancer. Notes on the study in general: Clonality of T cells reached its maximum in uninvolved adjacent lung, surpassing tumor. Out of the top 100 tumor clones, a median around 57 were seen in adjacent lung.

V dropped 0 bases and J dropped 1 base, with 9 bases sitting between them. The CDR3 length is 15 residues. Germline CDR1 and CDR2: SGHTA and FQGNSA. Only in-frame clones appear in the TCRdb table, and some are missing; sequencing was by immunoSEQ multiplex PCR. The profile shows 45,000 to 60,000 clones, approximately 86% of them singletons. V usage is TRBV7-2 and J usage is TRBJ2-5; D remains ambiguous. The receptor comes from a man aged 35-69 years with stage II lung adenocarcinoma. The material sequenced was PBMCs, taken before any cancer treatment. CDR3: CASSLARGTQETQYF. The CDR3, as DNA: TGTGCCAGCAGCTTAGCTCGCGGCACCCAAGAGACCCAGTACTTC. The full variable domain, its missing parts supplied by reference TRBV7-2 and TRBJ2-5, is GAGVSQSPSNKVTEKGKDVELRCDPISGHTALYWYRQSLGQGLEFLIYFQGNSAPDKSGLPSDRFSAERTGGSVSTLTIQRTQQEDSAVYLCASSLARGTQETQYFGPGTRLLVL.